This T cell receptor (beta chain) was recorded in a study of blood T cell repertoires in COVID-19. The overall study: PBMCs, B-cell-depleted T cells, or T cells provided the cDNA or gDNA that made up the material.

Assay used: immunoSEQ multiplex PCR; TCRdb lists only in-frame clones, some missing. The sample carries more than 70,000 clones, approximately 86% recorded once. Trimming took 9 bases from V and 5 from J; bases not matched to a gene: 7. Germline CDR1 is LNHDA and CDR2 is SQIVND (reference sequence). The CDR3 runs 13 residues. J is TRBJ1-2 and V is TRBV19; TRBD1 matches 9 bases. The specimen sequenced was peripheral blood. The clonotype was recovered from a man older than 75 with active or convalescent COVID-19. CDR3 DNA: TGTGCCAGCACACAGGGGGCCGGTTATGGCTACACCTTC. Translation gives CASTQGAGYGYTF. The complete variable domain, with remaining parts taken from reference TRBV19 and TRBJ1-2, reads DGGITQSPKYLFRKEGQNVTLSCEQNLNHDAMYWYRQDPGQGLRLIYYSQIVNDFQKGDIAEGYSVSREKKESFPLTVTSAQKNPTAFYLCASTQGAGYGYTFGSGTRLTVV.